This T cell receptor (beta chain) appears in the sequencing data of a study of early T cells in non-severe SARS-CoV-2 infection. The CDR3 contains 14 residues. Trimming removed 1 base from V and 2 bases from J, with 9 bases in between. From germline, CDR1 is DFQATT and CDR2 SNEGSKA (reference sequence). This clonotype was seen ten or more times. TCRdb independently ran MiXCR on the 5' RACE reads; one entry per CDR3 protein. The sample yields approximately 100,000 distinct CDR3 sequences, 13% to 15% seen once. Material for sequencing was whole blood. The source is an adult who was a healthcare worker with PCR-confirmed SARS-CoV-2 infection or an uninfected control (not recorded which). The chain combines TRBV20-1 with TRBJ1-5; no definite D call. For the CDR3, the DNA is TGCAGTGCTAGAGTTACAAGGGGCAATCAGCCCCAGCATTTT. As protein: CSARVTRGNQPQHF.